The 15 T cell receptor beta chains listed next were all sequenced from one sample in a study of siplizumab effects on memory and regulatory T cells (dated by TCRdb to the late 2010s). Library prep was done by the immunoSEQ multiplex PCR assay. TCRdb took this table from immuneACCESS and kept in-frame rearrangements with V and J called. Such tables lack part of the clones; where checked against another copy, unresolved V genes explain under half of the gap, and the rest is unexplained. The table for this sample lists 99,000 or so clones; 85% to 95% of them were counted only once. In total, the top ten clones hold 1% to 1.5% of the sample. Sequencing used non-Treg CD4+ T cells sorted from blood. In the paper's terms, the cell subset or site label means: FACS-sorted unstimulated CD4+ non-regulatory T cells. Receptors originate from a human donor in good health.

The gene calls are TRBV7-9 and TRBJ2-5; D gene unclear. Looked up from germline, CDR1 is SEHNR and CDR2 is FQNEAQ (reference sequence). Between the trimmed V and J ends, which lost 0 bases and 3 bases, there was a span of 5 bases. This CDR3 spans 13 amino acids. The CDR3, as DNA: TGTGCCAGCAGCTTAGCGCCTAAAGAGACCCAGTACTTC. Its translation: CASSLAPKETQYF.

V and J are TRBV10-3 and TRBJ1-1; 7 bases are shared with TRBD1. The length of the CDR3 is 16 residues. Germline V lookup: CDR1 ENHRY, CDR2 SYGVKD. With V trimmed by 2 bases and J by 0 bases, 6 bases remained unmatched. Here the CDR3 reads CAISENRGPMNTEAFF. The CDR3 DNA is TGTGCCATCAGTGAGAACAGGGGCCCGATGAACACTGAAGCTTTCTTT.

V usage is TRBV6-4 and J usage is TRBJ2-2; 10 positions agree with TRBD2. This CDR3 contains 18 residues. V lost 4 bases to trimming and J lost 0 bases; unmatched junction nucleotides: 8. The germline CDR1 and CDR2 sequences are MRHNA and SNTAGT. The CDR3 is CASSAASGRFPNTGELFF. The CDR3 coding sequence is TGTGCCAGCAGTGCGGCTAGCGGGAGATTTCCGAACACCGGGGAGCTGTTTTTT.

This clone was seen once. The V and J genes are TRBV6-5 and TRBJ1-1; possible D gene TRBD1, 5 bases. CDR3 size: 14 residues. V was cut by 8 bases and J by 10 bases, with 23 bases left in between. Germline V gives CDR1 MNHEY, CDR2 SVGAGI. The CDR3 spells CASQDTLGGWRAFF. CDR3 coding DNA: TGTGCCAGCCAGGACACCCTCGGAGGCTGGCGAGCTTTCTTT.

This chain connects TRBV5-8 to TRBJ1-2; 8 bases fit TRBD1. J was trimmed by 3 bases and V by 3 bases; bases with no gene match: 7. Germline V CDR1 and CDR2: SGHTS, YDEGEE. The CDR3 is made up of 15 amino acids. CDR3 DNA: TGTGCCAGCAGCTCTCTATTGACAGGGGACTATGGCTACACCTTC. This codes for CASSSLLTGDYGYTF. The variable domain in full, completed from reference TRBV5-8 and TRBJ1-2, reads EAGVTQSPTHLIKTRGQQATLRCSPISGHTSVYWYQQALGLGLQFLLWYDEGEERNRGNFPPRFSGRQFPNYSSELNVNALELEDSALYLCASSSLLTGDYGYTFGSGTRLTVV.

This chain uses TRBV7-3 with TRBJ1-1, with 7 bases fitting TRBD1. This CDR3 region has 15 residues. Germline CDR1 reads SGHTA; CDR2 reads FQGTGA. V trimming: 5 bases; J trimming: 4 bases; junction bases outside the gene matches: 10. CDR3 coding DNA: TGTGCCAGCAGCCTATTTGACAGGGTGGCCACTGAAGCTTTCTTT. It encodes CASSLFDRVATEAFF.

CDR3 coding DNA: TGCGCCAGCAGTGAGTCGTCGAACCGGACAGACGAGAGGAATGAGCAGTTCTTC. It translates to CASSESSNRTDERNEQFF. The genes are TRBV10-1 and TRBJ2-1; TRBD1 is a possible D gene (6 bases). V shed 0 bases and J shed 7 bases, with 22 bases lying between them. This CDR3 contains 18 residues. Germline V CDR1 and CDR2: WNHNN, SYGVQD (reference sequence).

The V gene is TRBV6-1, the J gene TRBJ1-1; unclear D gene. Trimming pared 2 bases from V and 1 base from J, leaving 11 bases between. CDR1 MNHNS and CDR2 SASEGT come from the germline V gene. The CDR3 contains 15 residues. The CDR3 protein is CASSESPWPNTEAFF. The CDR3 DNA sequence: TGTGCCAGCAGTGAATCCCCTTGGCCGAACACTGAAGCTTTCTTT.

The CDR3 reads CASSVGPGQGSPGYTF. DNA for the CDR3: TGTGCCAGTAGTGTAGGACCGGGACAGGGGTCGCCCGGCTACACCTTC. The V gene is TRBV19, the J gene TRBJ1-2; TRBD1 aligns across 10 bases. With 5 bases clipped from V and 8 bases from J, the junction kept 14 bases outside the gene matches. The CDR3 is 16 residues long. Germline loops: CDR1 LNHDA, CDR2 SQIVND (reference sequence).

Only one count was recorded for this clone. This chain connects TRBV30 to TRBJ1-5; 8 bases align to TRBD1. V was pared by 2 bases and J by 5 bases, with 14 bases of the junction left unmatched. The CDR3 contains 17 residues. CDR1 GTSNPN and CDR2 SVGIG come from the germline V gene (reference sequence). The CDR3 sequence is CAWSPKGANRGYQPQHF. Written as DNA, the CDR3 is TGTGCCTGGAGTCCCAAAGGAGCGAACAGGGGGTATCAGCCCCAGCATTTT.

The chain links TRBV14 to TRBJ2-7, with 9 bases aligning to TRBD1. V lost 1 base to trimming and J lost 6 bases; unmatched junction nucleotides: 1. This CDR3 has 13 amino acids. Per germline, CDR1 SGHDN and CDR2 FVKESK. CDR3 coding DNA: TGTGCCAGCAGCCAAGGGACAGGGGTCGAGCAGTACTTC. Translation: CASSQGTGVEQYF.

This clone appeared once. V gene TRBV28 combines with J gene TRBJ1-4; TRBD1 agrees at 7 bases. Germline-derived CDR1 and CDR2 are MDHEN and SYDVKM. Trimming removed 5 bases from V and 3 bases from J; junction bases left unmatched: 3. The CDR3 length is 14 residues. The CDR3 sequence: CASSRGPANEKLFF. Here the CDR3 DNA reads TGTGCCAGCAGTAGGGGGCCAGCTAATGAAAAACTGTTTTTT.

The chain combines TRBV9 with TRBJ2-5; 12 bases line up with TRBD2. The CDR3 runs to 15 residues. Trimming removed 3 bases from V and 4 bases from J; junction bases left unmatched: 4. The germline CDR1 and CDR2 sequences are SGDLS and YYNGEE. CDR3 DNA sequence: TGTGCCAGCAGCGCAGGACTAGCGGGAATAGAGACCCAGTACTTC. Translating gives CASSAGLAGIETQYF.

The chain joins TRBV4-1 to TRBJ2-7; D perhaps matches TRBD2 (5 bases). V shed 1 base and J shed 0 bases, with 10 bases lying between them. Per germline, CDR1 MGHRA and CDR2 YSYEKL. This CDR3 comprises 15 residues. The CDR3 bases are TGCGCCAGCAGCCAAGGAGTGGGGAGCTCCTACGAGCAGTACTTC. It codes for CASSQGVGSSYEQYF.

The chain combines TRBV9 with TRBJ1-2; D not resolved. Looked up from germline, CDR1 is SGDLS and CDR2 is YYNGEE. V lost 0 bases and J 2 bases, leaving 8 bases between the germline ends. This CDR3 is built from 14 residues. CDR3 sequence reads: CASSVGVGNYGYTF. The CDR3 nucleotides read TGTGCCAGCAGCGTAGGTGTAGGGAACTATGGCTACACCTTC.